This T cell receptor (beta chain) was captured in a study of post-analysis software for immune sequencing data. Study summary: The study covered relapsing-remitting, secondary progressive and progressive-relapsing courses of multiple sclerosis. Points from the study as a whole: F measure clustering grouped samples strongly by preparation batch.

Note on this clonotype: Its target is unknown.

Unique molecular identifiers were built into the TCR beta cDNA libraries. Starting from approximately 0.95 to 9.8 million T cells, the study yielded roughly 0.5 million cDNA molecules. TCRdb processed the PCR reads anew with MiXCR; each CDR3 protein has one entry. The sample lists about 500,000 distinct CDR3 sequences, less than 45% occurring once. This clonotype originated in a girl aged 5 to 17 with multiple sclerosis. The sample comprised blood.

CDR3 sequence reads: CSARLAGTSGRAVSYEQYF. CDR3 in DNA: TGCAGTGCCCGCCTTGCCGGGACTAGCGGGAGGGCCGTCTCCTACGAGCAGTACTTC. The V gene is TRBV20-1, the J gene TRBJ2-7; 16 bases are shared with TRBD2. This CDR3 contains 19 residues. Per germline, CDR1 DFQATT and CDR2 SNEGSKA (reference sequence). V gave up 6 bases and J gave up 0 bases; unmatched junction bases: 14.